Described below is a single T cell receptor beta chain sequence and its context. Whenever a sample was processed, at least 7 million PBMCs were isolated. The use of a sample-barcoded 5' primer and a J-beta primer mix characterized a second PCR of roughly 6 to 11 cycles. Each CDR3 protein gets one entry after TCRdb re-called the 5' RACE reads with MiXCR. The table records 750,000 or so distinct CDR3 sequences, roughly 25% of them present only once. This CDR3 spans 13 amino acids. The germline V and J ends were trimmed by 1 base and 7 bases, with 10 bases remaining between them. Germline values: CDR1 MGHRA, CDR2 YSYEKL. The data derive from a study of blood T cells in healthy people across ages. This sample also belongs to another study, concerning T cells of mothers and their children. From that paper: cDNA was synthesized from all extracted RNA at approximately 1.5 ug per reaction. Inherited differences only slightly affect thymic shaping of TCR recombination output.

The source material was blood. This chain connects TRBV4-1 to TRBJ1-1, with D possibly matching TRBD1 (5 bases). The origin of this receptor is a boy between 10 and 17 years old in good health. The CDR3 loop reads CASSQAGTSEAFF. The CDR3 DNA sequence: TGCGCCAGCAGCCAAGCCGGGACCAGTGAAGCTTTCTTT.